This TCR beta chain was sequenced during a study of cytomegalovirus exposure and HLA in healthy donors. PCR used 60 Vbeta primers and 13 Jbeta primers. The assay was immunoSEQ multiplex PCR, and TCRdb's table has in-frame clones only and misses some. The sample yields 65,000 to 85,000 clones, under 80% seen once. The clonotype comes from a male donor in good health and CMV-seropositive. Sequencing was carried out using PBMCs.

This CDR3 reads CASSPEGVAKNIQYF. Here the CDR3 DNA reads TGTGCCAGCAGCCCCGAGGGGGTTGCCAAAAACATTCAGTACTTC. This chain links TRBV7-9 with TRBJ2-4, with TRBD1 as a possible D gene (6 bases). Germline-derived CDR1 and CDR2 are SEHNR and FQNEAQ (reference sequence). Trimming stripped 5 bases from V and 1 base from J, with 12 bases between. The CDR3 has 15 residues.